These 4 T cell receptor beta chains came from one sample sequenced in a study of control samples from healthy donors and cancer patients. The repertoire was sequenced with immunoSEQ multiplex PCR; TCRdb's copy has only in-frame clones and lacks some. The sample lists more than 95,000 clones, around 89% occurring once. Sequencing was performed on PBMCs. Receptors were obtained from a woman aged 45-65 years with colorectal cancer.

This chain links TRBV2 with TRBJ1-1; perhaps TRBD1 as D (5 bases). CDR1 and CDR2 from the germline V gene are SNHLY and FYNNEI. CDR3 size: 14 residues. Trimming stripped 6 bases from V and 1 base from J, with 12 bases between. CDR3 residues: CASRGRGGNTEAFF. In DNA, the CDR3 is TGTGCCAGCAGGGGCCGGGGGGGGAACACTGAAGCTTTCTTT.

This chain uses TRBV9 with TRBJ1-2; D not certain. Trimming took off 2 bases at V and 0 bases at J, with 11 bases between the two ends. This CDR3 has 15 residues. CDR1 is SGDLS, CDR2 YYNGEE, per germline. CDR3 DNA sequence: TGTGCCAGCAGCGTCTCAGTTTTTTCTAACTATGGCTACACCTTC. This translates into CASSVSVFSNYGYTF.

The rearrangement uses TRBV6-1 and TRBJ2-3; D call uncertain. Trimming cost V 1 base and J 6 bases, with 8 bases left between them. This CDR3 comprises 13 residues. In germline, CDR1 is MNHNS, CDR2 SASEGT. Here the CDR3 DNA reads TGTGCCAGCAGTGAAGTTCCTACCGATACGCAGTATTTT. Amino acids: CASSEVPTDTQYF.

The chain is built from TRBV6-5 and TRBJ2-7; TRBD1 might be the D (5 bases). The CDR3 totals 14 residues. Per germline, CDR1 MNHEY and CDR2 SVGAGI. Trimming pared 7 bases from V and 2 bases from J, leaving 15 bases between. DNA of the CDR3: TGTGCCAGCATATCTCCAGGGTTAACCTACGAGCAGTACTTC. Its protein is CASISPGLTYEQYF.